This record covers a single T cell receptor beta chain. Its antigen is not known. The CDR3 loop spans 13 amino acids. CDR1 is WNHNN and CDR2 is SYGVQD in the germline V gene (reference sequence). One blood sample of approximately 2.5 ml was taken from each donor. The UMIs contained a 6-nucleotide sample barcode. They were added by template switching during cDNA synthesis. TCRdb reprocessed the 5' RACE reads and reports one entry per CDR3 protein, with no DNA. This specimen shows 190,000 or so distinct CDR3 sequences; the ten leading clones hold around 1.5%. The sample is drawn from a study of monozygotic twins with inflammatory bowel disease. General study results and limits: Relative to healthy twins, IBD patients had fewer clonotypes in common with others, a gap that was especially apparent with disease activity.

This TCR was sampled from a human donor with ulcerative colitis or Crohn's disease, or a healthy co-twin of an affected twin (not recorded which). The gene calls are TRBV10-1 and TRBJ1-2; TCRdb designates TRBD1, a call that cannot be tested without DNA. Sample: blood. CDR3 protein: CASSEGQGFGYTF.